The clone carrying this TCR beta chain was recorded once. The antigen remains unidentified. This entry belongs to a study of T cells in tuberculosis. In the study overall: PBMC were archived before or within 7 days of starting treatment.

The CDR3 spans 13 residues. Trimming removed 2 bases at V and 7 bases at J, with 12 bases between. Germline CDR1 SGHTA, CDR2 FQGNSA. Repertoires were generated with immunoSEQ multiplex PCR, while TCRdb's copy carries only in-frame clones and drops some. The sample records about 33,000 clones, under 95% being singletons. Findings and caveats of the study: Classification accuracy was approximately 85% (AUROC roughly 0.9) with the GMM-specific repertoire.

Time point meaning: new active TB diagnosis, blood taken before or within 7 days of starting treatment. The sample consisted of PBMCs, taken at tuberculosis diagnosis. The chain carries TRBV7-2 and TRBJ2-7; tentative D call: TRBD1 (6 bases). This TCR was recovered from an adult with tuberculosis. Some clones in this sample may be carry-over from other donors' samples. Here the CDR3 DNA reads TGTGCCAGCAGCTTACAGGACAGTATAGAGCAGTACTTC. Translation: CASSLQDSIEQYF.